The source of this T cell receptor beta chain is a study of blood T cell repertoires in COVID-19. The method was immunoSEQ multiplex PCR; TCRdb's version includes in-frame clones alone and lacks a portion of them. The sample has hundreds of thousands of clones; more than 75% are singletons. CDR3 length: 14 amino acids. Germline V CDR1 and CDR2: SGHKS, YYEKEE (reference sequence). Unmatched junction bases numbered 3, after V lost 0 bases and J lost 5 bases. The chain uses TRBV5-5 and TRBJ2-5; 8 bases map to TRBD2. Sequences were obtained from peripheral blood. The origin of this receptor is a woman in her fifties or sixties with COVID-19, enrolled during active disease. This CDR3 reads CASSLGPSGETQYF. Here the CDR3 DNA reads TGTGCCAGCAGCTTGGGTCCTAGCGGGGAGACCCAGTACTTC.